A selection of T cell receptor beta chains follows, all from one sample in a study of graft-versus-host responses after intestinal transplantation. Generated by immunoSEQ multiplex PCR, the TCRdb table keeps only in-frame clones and is missing some. The table shows 95,000 or so clones, with 80% to 95% occurring only once. The material sequenced was PBMCs, taken roughly 410 days after intestinal transplant. The receptors stem from a human patient who received an intestinal transplant, so some T cells may come from the graft donor. CDR3s include the opening cysteine and the closing phenylalanine or tryptophan. A D gene is named only where the DNA matches it firmly. Some rows have no size entry. The others give once, few or many, or a class for an expanded clone.

size	D	V	J	CDR3	DNA
NA	NA	TRBV7-9	TRBJ2-7	CASSLNSEQYF	TGTGCCAGCAGCTTAAATAGCGAGCAGTACTTC
NA	NA	TRBV4-1	TRBJ1-6	CASSQEVGDKSPLHF	TGCGCCAGCAGCCAAGAGGTAGGGGATAAGTCACCCCTCCACTTT
NA	NA	TRBV6-5	TRBJ1-2	CASSYARGSYYGYTF	TGTGCCAGCAGTTACGCCAGGGGCTCTTATTATGGCTACACCTTC
NA	NA	TRBV15	TRBJ2-7	CATSREAGQTFYEQYF	TGTGCCACCAGCAGAGAGGCGGGACAGACCTTCTACGAGCAGTACTTC
NA	TRBD1	TRBV10-3	TRBJ1-2	CAISEQGAEGYTF	TGTGCCATCAGCGAACAGGGGGCAGAAGGCTACACCTTC
NA	TRBD1	TRBV9	TRBJ2-1	CASSPGSDRFYEQFF	TGTGCCAGCAGCCCAGGATCGGACAGGTTCTATGAGCAGTTCTTC
NA	NA	TRBV11-2	TRBJ2-5	CASTFISGTQYF	TGTGCCAGCACCTTCATTTCCGGGACCCAGTACTTC
NA	NA	TRBV5-1	TRBJ2-7	CASSPGYEQYF	TGCGCCAGCAGCCCGGGCTACGAGCAGTACTTC
NA	NA	TRBV4-1	TRBJ2-7	CASSQEGGQIVF	TGCGCCAGCAGCCAAGAGGGGGGACAGATAGTATTC
NA	NA	TRBV6-6	TRBJ1-6	CASSYSIGPVSPLHF	TGTGCCAGCAGTTACTCGATAGGACCCGTTTCACCCCTCCACTTT
NA	NA	TRBV12-5	TRBJ1-2	CASGPTAKPPYGYTF	TGTGCTAGTGGACCGACAGCGAAACCGCCCTATGGCTACACCTTC
NA	NA	TRBV23-1	TRBJ2-5	CASSRGQETQYF	TGCGCCAGCAGTCGTGGGCAAGAGACCCAGTACTTC
once	NA	TRBV2	TRBJ1-1	CASRRGWDTEAFF	TGTGCCAGCAGGAGGGGCTGGGACACTGAAGCTTTCTTT
NA	NA	TRBV27	TRBJ1-2	CASAYAINYGYTF	TGTGCCAGCGCCTACGCGATTAACTATGGCTACACCTTC
few	NA	TRBV6-5	TRBJ2-7	CASSYSRGYEQYF	TGTGCCAGCAGTTACTCGCGGGGATACGAGCAGTACTTC
NA	NA	TRBV2	TRBJ1-1	CASMGFWFTEAFF	TGTGCGAGCATGGGTTTTTGGTTCACTGAAGCTTTCTTT
NA	TRBD1	TRBV7-6	TRBJ1-3	CASSLAIQGAGNTIYF	TGTGCCAGCAGCCTAGCCATTCAGGGGGCAGGAAACACCATATATTTT
once	NA	TRBV6-1	TRBJ1-2	CASSGSVWAGEGVYGYTF	TGTGCCAGCAGTGGCTCAGTTTGGGCAGGGGAGGGAGTTTATGGCTACACCTTC
NA	TRBD1	TRBV5-1	TRBJ2-5	CASSKQTGGETQYF	TGCGCCAGCAGCAAACAGACAGGGGGGGAGACCCAGTACTTC
NA	NA	TRBV27	TRBJ2-6	CASRGAGANVLTF	TGTGCCAGCAGGGGGGCTGGGGCCAACGTCCTGACTTTC
NA	NA	TRBV18	TRBJ1-1	CASSPTRGGNTEAFF	TGTGCCAGCTCCCCGACCAGGGGAGGGAACACTGAAGCTTTCTTT
NA	NA	TRBV2	TRBJ1-2	CASSEGVGSNYGYTF	TGTGCCAGCAGTGAAGGGGTAGGGAGTAACTATGGCTACACCTTC
once	NA	TRBV7-6	TRBJ2-5	CASTRGETQYF	TGTGCCAGCACTCGGGGGGAGACCCAGTACTTC
NA	NA	TRBV13	TRBJ2-7	CASSLGPEQYF	TGTGCCAGCAGCTTAGGGCCCGAGCAGTACTTC
few	TRBD2	TRBV6-1	TRBJ2-1	CASSEERGGYNEQFF	TGTGCCAGCAGTGAAGAGCGGGGGGGCTACAATGAGCAGTTCTTC
NA	NA	TRBV19	TRBJ1-2	CASNDRGYEGYTF	TGTGCCAGTAATGACAGAGGATATGAGGGCTACACCTTC
NA	NA	TRBV29-1	TRBJ2-6	CSASSSGSGANVLTF	TGCAGCGCCTCGTCATCGGGCTCTGGGGCCAACGTCCTGACTTTC
NA	NA	TRBV6-1	TRBJ1-5	CASSDPGWRQPQHF	TGTGCCAGCAGTGATCCTGGGTGGCGGCAGCCCCAGCATTTT
NA	NA	TRBV27	TRBJ2-7	CASSLGGRGPYEQYF	TGTGCCAGCAGTTTAGGGGGGAGGGGGCCTTACGAGCAGTACTTC
NA	NA	TRBV19	TRBJ1-6	CASSIAHGTWDNSPLHF	TGTGCCAGTAGTATAGCCCATGGGACCTGGGATAATTCACCCCTCCACTTT
once	NA	TRBV5-1	TRBJ1-4	CATTNRAHVATNEKLFF	TGCGCCACAACCAACCGGGCCCATGTTGCAACTAATGAAAAACTGTTTTTT
NA	NA	TRBV19	TRBJ1-1	CASTLWALNTEAFF	TGTGCCAGTACCCTCTGGGCCTTGAACACTGAAGCTTTCTTT
NA	NA	TRBV5-1	TRBJ1-2	CASSPGAPTYGYTF	TGCGCCAGCAGCCCCGGGGCACCAACCTATGGCTACACCTTC
NA	TRBD1	TRBV10-3	TRBJ2-7	CAISPGQEGAGWYF	TGTGCCATCAGTCCGGGACAGGAAGGGGCCGGGTGGTACTTC
once	TRBD2	TRBV27	TRBJ2-7	CASRSGLAGGDEQYF	TGTGCCAGCAGGAGCGGACTAGCGGGGGGTGACGAGCAGTACTTC
NA	NA	TRBV29-1	TRBJ1-1	CSTQNTEAFF	TGCAGCACCCAGAACACTGAAGCTTTCTTT
NA	TRBD1	TRBV27	TRBJ2-3	CASSPYRQGKSTDTQYF	TGTGCCAGCAGTCCATACCGACAGGGGAAAAGCACAGATACGCAGTATTTT
NA	NA	TRBV10-3	TRBJ1-2	CAISEGQALYGYTF	TGTGCCATCAGTGAGGGGCAGGCCCTCTATGGCTACACCTTC
NA	NA	TRBV19	TRBJ1-2	CASSIQAQGGYTF	TGTGCCAGTAGTATACAGGCCCAAGGGGGCTACACCTTC
NA	NA	TRBV4-1	TRBJ2-7	CASSQDPGDPWHEQYF	TGCGCCAGCAGCCAAGATCCCGGGGACCCCTGGCACGAGCAGTACTTC
NA	NA	TRBV5-4	TRBJ2-1	CASRRGGAFGDNEQFF	TGTGCCAGCAGGAGGGGGGGGGCCTTCGGAGACAATGAGCAGTTCTTC
once	TRBD2	TRBV5-4	TRBJ2-1	CASSRLAGGSPYNEQFF	TGTGCCAGCAGTCGACTAGCGGGGGGGTCCCCCTACAATGAGCAGTTCTTC
NA	TRBD1	TRBV9	TRBJ2-5	CASSATGAVQYF	TGTGCCAGCAGCGCGACAGGGGCCGTGCAGTACTTC
NA	TRBD2	TRBV15	TRBJ2-7	CATSRDRGGLNEQYF	TGTGCCACCAGCAGAGATCGGGGGGGCCTTAACGAGCAGTACTTC
NA	TRBD1	TRBV29-1	TRBJ2-5	CSVRVSGGSEETQYF	TGCAGCGTTCGAGTGTCAGGGGGCAGCGAAGAGACCCAGTACTTC
NA	TRBD1	TRBV29-1	TRBJ1-1	CSVEGDRRSTEAFF	TGCAGCGTTGAGGGGGACAGGCGGAGCACTGAAGCTTTCTTT
NA	TRBD2	TRBV6-1	TRBJ2-3	CASSVRLAGEHTDTQYF	TGTGCCAGCAGTGTGAGGCTAGCGGGGGAGCACACAGATACGCAGTATTTT
NA	TRBD2	TRBV20-1	TRBJ2-7	CSASGGYEQYF	TGCAGTGCTTCCGGGGGGTACGAGCAGTACTTC
NA	TRBD1	TRBV11-2	TRBJ1-1	CASSQGQGEAFF	TGTGCCAGCAGCCAGGGACAGGGTGAAGCTTTCTTT
NA	TRBD2	TRBV5-5	TRBJ2-5	CASSLEGSGETQYF	TGTGCCAGCAGCTTGGAGGGTAGCGGGGAGACCCAGTACTTC
NA	NA	TRBV9	TRBJ1-2	CASSATAITNYGYTF	TGTGCCAGCAGCGCGACAGCGATCACTAACTATGGCTACACCTTC
NA	NA	TRBV27	TRBJ2-7	CASSLGATPSYEQYF	TGTGCCAGCAGTTTAGGGGCCACCCCATCCTACGAGCAGTACTTC
NA	TRBD1	TRBV7-9	TRBJ1-5	CASSGQGVGQPQHF	TGTGCCAGCAGCGGACAGGGGGTAGGTCAGCCCCAGCATTTT
NA	NA	TRBV20-1	TRBJ2-5	CSAPFFETQYF	TGCAGTGCTCCGTTTTTCGAGACCCAGTACTTC
NA	TRBD1	TRBV9	TRBJ2-1	CASSLGTGTYNEQFF	TGTGCCAGCAGCTTAGGGACAGGGACCTACAATGAGCAGTTCTTC
NA	NA	TRBV6-8	TRBJ1-5	CASSYPPGLGDQPQHF	TGTGCCAGCAGTTACCCTCCGGGGTTGGGTGATCAGCCCCAGCATTTT
NA	TRBD2	TRBV5-1	TRBJ2-1	CASSLGLAGYNEQFF	TGCGCCAGCAGCCTCGGACTAGCGGGGTACAATGAGCAGTTCTTC